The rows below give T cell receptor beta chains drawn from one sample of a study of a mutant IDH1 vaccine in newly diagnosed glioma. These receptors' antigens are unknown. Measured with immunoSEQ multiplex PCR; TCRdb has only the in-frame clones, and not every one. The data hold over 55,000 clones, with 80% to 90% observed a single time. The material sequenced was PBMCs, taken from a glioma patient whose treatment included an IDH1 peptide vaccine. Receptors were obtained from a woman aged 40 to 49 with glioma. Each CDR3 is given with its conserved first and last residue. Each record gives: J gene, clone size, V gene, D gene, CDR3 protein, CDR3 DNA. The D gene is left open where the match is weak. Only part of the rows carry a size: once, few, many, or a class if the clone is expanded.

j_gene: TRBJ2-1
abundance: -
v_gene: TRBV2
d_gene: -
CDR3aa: CASGGAGDSLTRGEQFF
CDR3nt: TGTGCCAGCGGGGGGGCGGGGGATTCCTTAACGCGCGGTGAGCAGTTCTTC

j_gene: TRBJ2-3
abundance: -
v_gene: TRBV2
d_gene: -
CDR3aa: CASSDARGALSTDTQYF
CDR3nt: TGTGCCAGCAGTGACGCCCGGGGGGCCCTTAGCACAGATACGCAGTATTTT

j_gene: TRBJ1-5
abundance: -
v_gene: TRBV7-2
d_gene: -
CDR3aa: CASSSLGGAGPQHF
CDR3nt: TGTGCCAGCAGCTCCCTGGGGGGCGCAGGGCCCCAGCATTTT

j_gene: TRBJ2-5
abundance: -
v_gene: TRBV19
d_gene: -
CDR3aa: CASSRSGARETQYF
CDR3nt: TGTGCCAGTAGTAGGAGCGGAGCCAGAGAGACCCAGTACTTC

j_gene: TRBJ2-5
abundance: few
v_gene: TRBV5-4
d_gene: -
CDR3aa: CASSLASGQETQYF
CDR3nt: TGTGCCAGCAGCTTGGCGTCAGGGCAAGAGACCCAGTACTTC

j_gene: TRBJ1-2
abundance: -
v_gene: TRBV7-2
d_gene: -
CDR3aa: CASSLGRGANYGYTF
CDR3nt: TGTGCCAGCAGCTTAGGGAGGGGGGCTAACTATGGCTACACCTTC

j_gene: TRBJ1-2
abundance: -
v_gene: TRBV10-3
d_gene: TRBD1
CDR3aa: CAISESSGQGGPRGYTF
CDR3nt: TGTGCCATCAGTGAGTCTTCCGGACAGGGGGGCCCGCGTGGCTACACCTTC

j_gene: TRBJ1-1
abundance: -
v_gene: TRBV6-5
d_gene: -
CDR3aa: CASSYTGPWGTEAFF
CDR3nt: TGTGCCAGCAGTTACACCGGGCCGTGGGGCACTGAAGCTTTCTTT

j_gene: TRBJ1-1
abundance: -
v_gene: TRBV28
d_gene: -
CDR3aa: CATEAEGSNTEAFF
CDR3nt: TGTGCCACCGAGGCGGAGGGGTCGAACACTGAAGCTTTCTTT

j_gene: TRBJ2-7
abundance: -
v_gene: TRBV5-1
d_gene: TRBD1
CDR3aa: CASSLSSGDRAAEQYF
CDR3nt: TGCGCCAGCAGCTTGAGTTCGGGGGACAGGGCGGCCGAGCAGTACTTC

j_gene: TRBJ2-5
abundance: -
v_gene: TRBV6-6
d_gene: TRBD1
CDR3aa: CASSYWTGGYQETQYF
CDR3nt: TGTGCCAGCAGTTACTGGACAGGGGGGTACCAAGAGACCCAGTACTTC

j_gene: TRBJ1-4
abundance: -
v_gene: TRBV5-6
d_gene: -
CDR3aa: CASSLDSAPTNEKLFF
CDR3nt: TGTGCCAGCAGCTTGGATAGTGCCCCAACTAATGAAAAACTGTTTTTT

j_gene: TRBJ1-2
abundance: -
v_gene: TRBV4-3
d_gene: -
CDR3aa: CASSQAYTYNYGYTF
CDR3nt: TGCGCCAGCAGCCAAGCGTACACCTATAACTATGGCTACACCTTC

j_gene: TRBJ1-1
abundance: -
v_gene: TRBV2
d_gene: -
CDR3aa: CASSPGQTWNTEAFF
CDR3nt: TGTGCCAGCAGCCCTGGACAGACTTGGAACACTGAAGCTTTCTTT

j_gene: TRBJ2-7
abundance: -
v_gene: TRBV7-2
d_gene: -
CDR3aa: CASSSPAYEQYF
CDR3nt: TGTGCCAGCAGCTCGCCCGCCTACGAGCAGTACTTC

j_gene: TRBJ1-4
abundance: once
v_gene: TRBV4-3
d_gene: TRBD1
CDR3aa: CASSHAQLQGVQEKLFF
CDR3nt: TGCGCCAGCAGCCATGCTCAGCTACAGGGGGTACAGGAAAAACTGTTTTTT

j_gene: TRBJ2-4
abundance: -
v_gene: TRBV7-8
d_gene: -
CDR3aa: CASSLGLSGVDIQYF
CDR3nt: TGTGCCAGCAGCTTAGGCCTTTCGGGGGTTGACATTCAGTACTTC

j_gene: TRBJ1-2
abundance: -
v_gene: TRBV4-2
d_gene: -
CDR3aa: CASSPLQRVNYGYTF
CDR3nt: TGTGCCAGCAGCCCCCTGCAGAGGGTTAACTATGGCTACACCTTC

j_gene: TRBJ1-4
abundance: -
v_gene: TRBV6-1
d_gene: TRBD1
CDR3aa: CASTTRGLANEKLFF
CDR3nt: TGTGCCAGCACTACCAGGGGGCTTGCTAATGAAAAACTGTTTTTT

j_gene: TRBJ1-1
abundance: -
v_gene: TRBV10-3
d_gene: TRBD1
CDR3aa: CAISGGGTGEDTEAFF
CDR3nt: TGTGCCATCAGTGGTGGTGGGACAGGGGAGGACACTGAAGCTTTCTTT

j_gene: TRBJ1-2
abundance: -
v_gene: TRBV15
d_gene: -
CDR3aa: CATSREAAANYGYTF
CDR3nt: TGTGCCACCAGCAGAGAAGCGGCGGCTAACTATGGCTACACCTTC

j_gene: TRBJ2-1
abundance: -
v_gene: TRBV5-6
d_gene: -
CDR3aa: CASSLGGGSYNEQFF
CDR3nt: TGTGCCAGCAGCTTAGGGGGTGGGTCCTACAATGAGCAGTTCTTC

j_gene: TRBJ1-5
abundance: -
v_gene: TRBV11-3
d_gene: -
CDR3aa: CASSLAVQPQHF
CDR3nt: TGTGCCAGCAGCTTAGCGGTTCAGCCCCAGCATTTT

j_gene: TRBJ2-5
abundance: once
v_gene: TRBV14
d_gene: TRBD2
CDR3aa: CASSRTGGRETQYF
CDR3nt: TGTGCCAGCAGCCGGACGGGGGGGCGAGAGACCCAGTACTTC

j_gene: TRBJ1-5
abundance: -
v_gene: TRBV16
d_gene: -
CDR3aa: CASSQYGGGNQPQHF
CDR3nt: TGTGCCAGCAGCCAATACGGGGGTGGCAATCAGCCCCAGCATTTT

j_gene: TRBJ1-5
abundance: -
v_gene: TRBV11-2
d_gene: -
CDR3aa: CASSLDGGDHQPQHF
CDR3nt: TGTGCCAGCAGCTTAGATGGCGGTGATCATCAGCCCCAGCATTTT

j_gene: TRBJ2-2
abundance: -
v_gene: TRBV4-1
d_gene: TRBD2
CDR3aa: CASSQVRGGTGELFF
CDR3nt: TGCGCCAGCAGCCAAGTTCGCGGGGGCACCGGGGAGCTGTTTTTT

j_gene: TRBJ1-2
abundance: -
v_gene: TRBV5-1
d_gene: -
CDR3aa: CASSSRGREFGGYTF
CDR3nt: TGCGCCAGCAGCTCCCGTGGCAGGGAGTTTGGTGGCTACACCTTC

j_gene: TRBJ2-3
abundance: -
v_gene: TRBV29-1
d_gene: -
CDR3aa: CSVEDDPGEQYF
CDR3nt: TGCAGCGTTGAAGATGACCCGGGAGAGCAGTATTTT

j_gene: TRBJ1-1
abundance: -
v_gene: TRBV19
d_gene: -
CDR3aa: CASSIGRQASGSTEAFF
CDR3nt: TGTGCCAGTAGTATTGGGCGACAGGCCAGTGGGTCGACTGAAGCTTTCTTT

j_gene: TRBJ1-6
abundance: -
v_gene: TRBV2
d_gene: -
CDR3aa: CASSSSDSPLHF
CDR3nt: TGTGCCAGTAGCTCATCGGACTCACCCCTCCACTTT

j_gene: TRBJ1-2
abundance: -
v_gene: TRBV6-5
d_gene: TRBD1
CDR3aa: CASTRQGAGYTF
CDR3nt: TGTGCCAGCACCAGACAGGGGGCTGGCTACACCTTC

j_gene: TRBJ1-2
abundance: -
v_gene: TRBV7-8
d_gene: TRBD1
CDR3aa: CASSKIGGEVTMRYTF
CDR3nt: TGTGCCAGCAGCAAAATAGGGGGCGAGGTCACTATGCGCTACACCTTC

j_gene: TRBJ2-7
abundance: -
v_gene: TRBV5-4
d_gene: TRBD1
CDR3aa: CASSQGDRGVYEQYF
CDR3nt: TGTGCCAGCAGCCAAGGCGACAGGGGAGTGTACGAGCAGTACTTC

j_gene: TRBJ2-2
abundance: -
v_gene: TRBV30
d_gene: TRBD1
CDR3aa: CAQGDTGELFF
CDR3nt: TGTGCCCAGGGGGACACCGGGGAGCTGTTTTTT

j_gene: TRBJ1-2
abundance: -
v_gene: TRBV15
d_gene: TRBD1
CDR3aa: CATSREETGRDGYTF
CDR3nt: TGTGCCACCAGCAGGGAAGAGACAGGGAGAGATGGCTACACCTTC

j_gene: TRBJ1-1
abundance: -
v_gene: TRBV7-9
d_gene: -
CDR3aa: CASSLVWDTEAFF
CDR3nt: TGTGCCAGCAGCTTAGTATGGGACACTGAAGCTTTCTTT

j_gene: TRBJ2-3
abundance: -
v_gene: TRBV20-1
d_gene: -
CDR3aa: CSANLKYTQYF
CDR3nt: TGCAGTGCTAACTTAAAGTATACGCAGTATTTT

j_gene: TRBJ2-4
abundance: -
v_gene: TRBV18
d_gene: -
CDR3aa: CASSLTTGTGNIQYF
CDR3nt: TGTGCCAGCTCACTCACGACAGGAACGGGGAACATTCAGTACTTC